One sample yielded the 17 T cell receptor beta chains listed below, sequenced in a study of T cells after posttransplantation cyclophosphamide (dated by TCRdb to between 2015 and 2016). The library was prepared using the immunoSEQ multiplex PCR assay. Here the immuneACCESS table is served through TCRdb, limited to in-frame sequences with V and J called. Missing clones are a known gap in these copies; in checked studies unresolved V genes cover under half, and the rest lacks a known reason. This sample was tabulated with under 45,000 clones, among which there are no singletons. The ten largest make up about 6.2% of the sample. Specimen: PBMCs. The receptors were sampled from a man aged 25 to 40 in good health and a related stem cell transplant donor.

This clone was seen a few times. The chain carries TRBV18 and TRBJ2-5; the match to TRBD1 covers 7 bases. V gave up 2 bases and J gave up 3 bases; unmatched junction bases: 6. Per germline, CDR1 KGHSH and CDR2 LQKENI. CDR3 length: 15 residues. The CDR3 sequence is CASSPVNRGEETQYF. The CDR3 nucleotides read TGTGCCAGCTCACCAGTAAACAGGGGAGAAGAGACCCAGTACTTC.

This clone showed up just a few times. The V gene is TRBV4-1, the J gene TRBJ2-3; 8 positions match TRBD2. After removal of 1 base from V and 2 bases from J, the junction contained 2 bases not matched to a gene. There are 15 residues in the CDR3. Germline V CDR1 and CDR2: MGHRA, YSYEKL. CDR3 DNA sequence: TGCGCCAGCAGCCAAGCGGGGGGGGTCACAGATACGCAGTATTTT. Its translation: CASSQAGGVTDTQYF.

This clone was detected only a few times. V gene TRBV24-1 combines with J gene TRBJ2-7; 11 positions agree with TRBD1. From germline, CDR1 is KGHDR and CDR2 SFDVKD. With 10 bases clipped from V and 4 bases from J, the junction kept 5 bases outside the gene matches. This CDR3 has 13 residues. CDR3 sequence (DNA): TGTGCCACGACCGGGACAGGGGGATACGAGCAGTACTTC. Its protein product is CATTGTGGYEQYF.

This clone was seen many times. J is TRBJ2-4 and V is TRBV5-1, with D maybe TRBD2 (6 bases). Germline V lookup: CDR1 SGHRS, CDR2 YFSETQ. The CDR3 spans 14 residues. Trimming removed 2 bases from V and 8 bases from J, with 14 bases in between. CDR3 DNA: TGCGCCAGCAGCTTAGGGACGGGGGTAGACATTCAGTACTTC. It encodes CASSLGTGVDIQYF.

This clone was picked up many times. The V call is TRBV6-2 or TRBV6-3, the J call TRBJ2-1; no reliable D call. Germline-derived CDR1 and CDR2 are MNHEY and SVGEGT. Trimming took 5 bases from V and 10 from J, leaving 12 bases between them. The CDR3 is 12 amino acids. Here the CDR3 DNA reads TGTGCCAGCAGTACCCCCGGGTCAGAGCAGTTCTTC. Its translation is CASSTPGSEQFF.

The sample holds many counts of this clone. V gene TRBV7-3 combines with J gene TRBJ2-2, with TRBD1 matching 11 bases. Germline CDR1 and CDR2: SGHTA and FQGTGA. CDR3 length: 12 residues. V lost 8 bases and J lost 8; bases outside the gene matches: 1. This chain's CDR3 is CASRDRGGELFF. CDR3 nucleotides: TGTGCCAGCCGGGACAGGGGGGGGGAGCTGTTTTTT.

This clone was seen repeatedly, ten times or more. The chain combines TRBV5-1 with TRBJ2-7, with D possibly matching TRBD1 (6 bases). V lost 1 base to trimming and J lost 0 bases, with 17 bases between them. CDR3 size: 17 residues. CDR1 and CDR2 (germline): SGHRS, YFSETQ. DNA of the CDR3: TGCGCCAGCAGCTTGTGGACCCAGCAGGGGAGCTCCTACGAGCAGTACTTC. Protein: CASSLWTQQGSSYEQYF. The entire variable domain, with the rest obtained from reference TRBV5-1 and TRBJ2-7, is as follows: KAGVTQTPRYLIKTRGQQVTLSCSPISGHRSVSWYQQTPGQGLQFLFEYFSETQRNKGNFPGRFSGRQFSNSRSEMNVSTLELGDSALYLCASSLWTQQGSSYEQYFGPGTRLTVT.

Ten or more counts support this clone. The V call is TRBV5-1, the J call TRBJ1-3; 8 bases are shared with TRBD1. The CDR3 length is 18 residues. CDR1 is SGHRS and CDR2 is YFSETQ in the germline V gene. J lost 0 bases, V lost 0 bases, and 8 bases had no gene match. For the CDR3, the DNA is TGCGCCAGCAGCTTGGCTTCAGGGGGCCCCGTCTCTGGAAACACCATATATTTT. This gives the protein CASSLASGGPVSGNTIYF.

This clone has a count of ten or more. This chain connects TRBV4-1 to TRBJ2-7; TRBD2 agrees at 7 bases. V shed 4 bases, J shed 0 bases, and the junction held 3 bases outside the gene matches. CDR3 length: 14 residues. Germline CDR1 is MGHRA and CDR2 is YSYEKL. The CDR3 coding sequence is TGCGCCAGCAGCCCGACTAGCCTCTCCTACGAGCAGTACTTC. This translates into CASSPTSLSYEQYF.

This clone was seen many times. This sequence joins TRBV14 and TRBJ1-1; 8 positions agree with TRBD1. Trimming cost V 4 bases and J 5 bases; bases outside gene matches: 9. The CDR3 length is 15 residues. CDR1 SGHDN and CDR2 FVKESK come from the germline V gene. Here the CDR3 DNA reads TGTGCCAGCAGCCTTCAGGGGGCGGAGAATACTGAAGCTTTCTTT. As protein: CASSLQGAENTEAFF. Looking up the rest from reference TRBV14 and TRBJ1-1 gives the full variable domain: EAGVTQFPSHSVIEKGQTVTLRCDPISGHDNLYWYRRVMGKEIKFLLHFVKESKQDESGMPNNRFLAERTGGTYSTLKVQPAELEDSGVYFCASSLQGAENTEAFFGQGTRLTVV.

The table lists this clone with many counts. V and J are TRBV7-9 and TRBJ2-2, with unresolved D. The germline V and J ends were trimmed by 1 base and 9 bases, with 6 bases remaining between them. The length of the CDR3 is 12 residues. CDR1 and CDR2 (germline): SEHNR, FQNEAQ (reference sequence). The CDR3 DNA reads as TGTGCCAGCAGCTTAGGGGCGCGGGAGCTGTTTTTT. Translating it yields CASSLGARELFF.

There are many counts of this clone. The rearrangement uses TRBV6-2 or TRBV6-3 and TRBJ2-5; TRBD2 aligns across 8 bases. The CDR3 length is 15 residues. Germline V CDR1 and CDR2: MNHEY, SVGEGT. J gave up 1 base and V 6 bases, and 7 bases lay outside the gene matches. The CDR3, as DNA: TGTGCCAGCAGGGAGGCGGGGGGCTTCCAAGAGACCCAGTACTTC. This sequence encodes CASREAGGFQETQYF.

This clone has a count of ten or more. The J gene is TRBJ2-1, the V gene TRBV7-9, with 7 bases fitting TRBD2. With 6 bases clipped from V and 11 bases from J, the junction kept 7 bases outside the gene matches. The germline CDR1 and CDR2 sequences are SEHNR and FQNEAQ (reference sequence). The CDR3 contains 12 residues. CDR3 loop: CASRPRDYQQFF. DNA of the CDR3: TGTGCCAGCAGACCCCGGGACTATCAGCAGTTCTTC.

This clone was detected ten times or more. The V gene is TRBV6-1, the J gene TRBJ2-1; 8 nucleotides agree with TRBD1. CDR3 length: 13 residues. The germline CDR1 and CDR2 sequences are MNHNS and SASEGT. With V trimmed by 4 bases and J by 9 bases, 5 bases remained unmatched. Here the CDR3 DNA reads TGTGCCAGCAGTGGGTCAGGGGGCCTTGAGCAGTTCTTC. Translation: CASSGSGGLEQFF.

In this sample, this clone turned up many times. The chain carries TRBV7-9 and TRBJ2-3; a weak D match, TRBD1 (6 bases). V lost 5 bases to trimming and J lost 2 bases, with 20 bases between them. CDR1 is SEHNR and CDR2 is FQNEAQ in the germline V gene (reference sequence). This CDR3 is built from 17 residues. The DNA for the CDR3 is TGTGCCAGCAGCCCTACAGGGACGGGCCGTACCACAGATACGCAGTATTTT. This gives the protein CASSPTGTGRTTDTQYF. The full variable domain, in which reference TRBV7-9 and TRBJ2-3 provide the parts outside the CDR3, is DTGVSQNPRHKITKRGQNVTFRCDPISEHNRLYWYRQTLGQGPEFLTYFQNEAQLEKSRLLSDRFSAERPKGSFSTLEIQRTEQGDSAMYLCASSPTGTGRTTDTQYFGPGTRLTVL.

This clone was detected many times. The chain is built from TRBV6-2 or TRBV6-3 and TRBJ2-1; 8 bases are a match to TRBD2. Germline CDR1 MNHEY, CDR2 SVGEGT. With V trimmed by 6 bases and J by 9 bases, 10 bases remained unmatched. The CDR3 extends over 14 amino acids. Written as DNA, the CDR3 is TGTGCCAGCAGCCCCTCGCGGGGGGTGGGTGAGCAGTTCTTC. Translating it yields CASSPSRGVGEQFF.

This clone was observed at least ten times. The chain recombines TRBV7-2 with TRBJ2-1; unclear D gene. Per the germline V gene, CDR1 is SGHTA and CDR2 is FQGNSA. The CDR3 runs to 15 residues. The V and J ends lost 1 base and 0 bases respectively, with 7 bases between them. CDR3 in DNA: TGTGCCAGCAGCTTAGAGGCTCCCTCCTACAATGAGCAGTTCTTC. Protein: CASSLEAPSYNEQFF. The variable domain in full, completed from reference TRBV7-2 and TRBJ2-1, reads GAGVSQSPSNKVTEKGKDVELRCDPISGHTALYWYRQSLGQGLEFLIYFQGNSAPDKSGLPSDRFSAERTGGSVSTLTIQRTQQEDSAVYLCASSLEAPSYNEQFFGPGTRLTVL.